The 27 T cell receptor beta chains given below trace back to one sample, sequenced in a study of regulatory T cells. Amplification used 52 TRBV primers and 13 TRBJ primers. Clones were sequenced by immunoSEQ multiplex PCR, and TCRdb holds only the in-frame ones, with some missing. This table has 10,000 or so clones, over 75% appearing once. The material sequenced was CD8+ T cells sorted from blood. Receptors originate from a person aged 18 to 30 with CD3G deficiency.

The sample holds one count of this clone. The V and J genes are TRBV19 and TRBJ1-1; D remains unclear. Trimming shortened V by 4 bases and J by 1 base, and 7 bases separated the two germline ends. This CDR3 contains 13 residues. Germline CDR1 and CDR2: LNHDA and SQIVND (reference sequence). CDR3 loop: CASSSLANTEAFF. The DNA for the CDR3 is TGTGCCAGTAGTAGTTTGGCGAACACTGAAGCTTTCTTT.

This clone appeared a single time. The gene calls are TRBV19 and TRBJ2-1; D gene uncertain. The germline CDR1 and CDR2 sequences are LNHDA and SQIVND (reference sequence). The CDR3 is 13 amino acids. Deletions cut 3 bases from V and 3 bases from J, with 6 bases between. The CDR3 nucleotides read TGTGCCAGTAGTATTTCAAACTACAATGAGCAGTTCTTC. Amino acids: CASSISNYNEQFF.

In its sample, this clone was seen a few times. This chain joins TRBV14 and TRBJ2-5, with D perhaps given as TRBD1 or TRBD2 (5 bases each). With 1 base removed from V and 4 bases from J, the gap between germline ends came to 7 bases. The germline V gene encodes CDR1 SGHDN and CDR2 FVKESK. The CDR3 totals 13 residues. CDR3 amino acids: CASSQVGVETQYF. For the CDR3, the DNA is TGTGCCAGCAGCCAAGTGGGGGTAGAGACCCAGTACTTC.

The V call is TRBV7-9, the J call TRBJ2-2, with TRBD1 matching 8 bases. CDR1 and CDR2 (germline): SEHNR, FQNEAQ (reference sequence). The V and J ends lost 5 bases and 4 bases, in that order; junction bases with no gene match: 9. The CDR3 is 16 amino acids. As DNA, the CDR3 is TGTGCCAGCAGCCCTACAGGGGGAAGGGGCACCGGGGAGCTGTTTTTT. Protein product: CASSPTGGRGTGELFF. The complete variable domain, with remaining parts taken from reference TRBV7-9 and TRBJ2-2, reads DTGVSQNPRHKITKRGQNVTFRCDPISEHNRLYWYRQTLGQGPEFLTYFQNEAQLEKSRLLSDRFSAERPKGSFSTLEIQRTEQGDSAMYLCASSPTGGRGTGELFFGEGSRLTVL.

The rearrangement joins TRBV5-1 to TRBJ2-1, with D perhaps matching TRBD2 (6 bases). This CDR3 is built from 15 residues. The V end lost 5 bases, the J end lost 3 bases, and 15 bases lay between the germline ends. In germline, CDR1 is SGHRS, CDR2 YFSETQ. The CDR3 region has the DNA TGCGCCAGCAGGGACGGAGGGGACGGCTACAATGAGCAGTTCTTC. Translation: CASRDGGDGYNEQFF.

This clone was observed once. The chain carries TRBV19 and TRBJ2-3; 10 bases map to TRBD2. The ends lost 5 bases at V and 2 bases at J; junction bases unmatched: 4. The CDR3 consists of 15 residues. Germline V gene data show CDR1 as LNHDA and CDR2 as SQIVND (reference sequence). In nucleotides, the CDR3 is TGTGCCAGTAGTTTTACTAGCGGGGCCACAGATACGCAGTATTTT. Amino acids: CASSFTSGATDTQYF. Together with reference TRBV19 and TRBJ2-3, the CDR3 gives the full variable domain: DGGITQSPKYLFRKEGQNVTLSCEQNLNHDAMYWYRQDPGQGLRLIYYSQIVNDFQKGDIAEGYSVSREKKESFPLTVTSAQKNPTAFYLCASSFTSGATDTQYFGPGTRLTVL.

The rearrangement joins TRBV28 to TRBJ2-7, with 8 bases that match TRBD2. With 2 bases clipped from V and 0 bases from J, the junction kept 3 bases outside the gene matches. The CDR3 is 15 amino acids. Per germline, CDR1 MDHEN and CDR2 SYDVKM. The CDR3 region has the DNA TGTGCCAGCAGTTTAAGCGGGAGCCGCTCCTACGAGCAGTACTTC. Amino acid sequence: CASSLSGSRSYEQYF.

The chain is built from TRBV19 and TRBJ2-1, with 7 bases identical to TRBD2. V lost 5 bases, J lost 9 bases, and 4 bases stayed unmatched. The CDR3 length is 12 residues. Germline CDR1 and CDR2: LNHDA and SQIVND (reference sequence). As DNA, the CDR3 is TGTGCCAGTAGTGGCGGGAGCGGTGAGCAGTTCTTC. It encodes CASSGGSGEQFF.

This chain joins TRBV7-8 and TRBJ2-3; the match to TRBD1 covers 7 bases. Germline V lookup: CDR1 SGHVS, CDR2 FQNEAQ. This CDR3 comprises 16 residues. V lost 4 bases, J lost 1 base, and 8 bases stayed unmatched. In nucleotides, the CDR3 is TGTGCCAGCAGCTCTAATACAGGGGCGGGCACAGATACGCAGTATTTT. As protein: CASSSNTGAGTDTQYF.

The chain joins TRBV28 to TRBJ2-2; 8 bases map to TRBD2. Per germline, CDR1 MDHEN and CDR2 SYDVKM. The V gene end was trimmed by 6 bases and the J gene end by 7 bases; junction bases not matched to a gene: 10. The CDR3 is made up of 15 amino acids. The CDR3 DNA is TGTGCCAGCAGCCTCCAGCGGGAGAGGGTCGGGGAGCTGTTTTTT. It translates to CASSLQRERVGELFF.

This clone has just one count. V and J are TRBV28 and TRBJ1-5; D gene unclear. The CDR3 spans 15 residues. The ends were cut back, 2 bases at V and 0 bases at J, with 8 bases in the middle. Germline CDR1 reads MDHEN; CDR2 reads SYDVKM. The CDR3 region has the DNA TGTGCCAGCAGTTTAGGGCAGTTTAGCAATCAGCCCCAGCATTTT. The encoded protein is CASSLGQFSNQPQHF.

This clone rates as medium-sized. This sequence joins TRBV5-1 and TRBJ2-2; D is perhaps TRBD1 (5 bases). The CDR3 loop spans 13 amino acids. The V gene's germline CDR1 is SGHRS and CDR2 YFSETQ. V lost 0 bases, J lost 9 bases, and 9 bases lay in between. The CDR3 sequence: CASSLEGNRELFF. CDR3 DNA: TGCGCCAGCAGCTTGGAGGGGAACCGGGAGCTGTTTTTT. Variable domain in full (rest from reference TRBV5-1 and TRBJ2-2): KAGVTQTPRYLIKTRGQQVTLSCSPISGHRSVSWYQQTPGQGLQFLFEYFSETQRNKGNFPGRFSGRQFSNSRSEMNVSTLELGDSALYLCASSLEGNRELFFGEGSRLTVL.

This chain joins TRBV5-1 and TRBJ2-7, with 9 nucleotides matching TRBD1. CDR1 is SGHRS and CDR2 is YFSETQ in the germline V gene. V lost 4 bases and J lost 7; bases outside the gene matches: 9. CDR3 length equals 14 residues. CDR3 in amino acids: CASSRTGVPGEQYF. The CDR3 DNA reads TGCGCCAGCAGCAGGACAGGGGTGCCGGGGGAGCAGTACTTC.

J is TRBJ1-1 and V is TRBV6-6; tentative D call: TRBD1 (5 bases). CDR1 and CDR2 from the germline V gene are MNHNY and SVGAGI (reference sequence). Trimming removed 5 bases at V and 3 bases at J, with 13 bases between. The CDR3 consists of 14 residues. The chain's CDR3 is CASSQAGADTEAFF. The CDR3 DNA sequence: TGTGCCAGCAGTCAAGCCGGGGCCGACACTGAAGCTTTCTTT.

This clone was seen only once. CDR3 in DNA: TGCGCCAGCAGCCAAGGTGTGACAGAAGGAAACACCATATATTTT. Its protein is CASSQGVTEGNTIYF. The chain has TRBV4-1 and TRBJ1-3, with D possibly being TRBD1 (5 bases). CDR1 and CDR2 from the germline V gene are MGHRA and YSYEKL. The CDR3 contains 15 residues. V was clipped by 1 base and J by 4 bases, with 11 bases between them.

The chain employs TRBV7-9 and TRBJ1-1; weak D call: TRBD1 (5 bases). V was clipped by 5 bases and J by 4 bases, with 11 bases between them. The CDR3 sequence is 13 residues long. Germline CDR1 reads SEHNR; CDR2 reads FQNEAQ (reference sequence). The CDR3 coding sequence is TGTGCCAGCAGCCCCGAGCAGGGCACTGAAGCTTTCTTT. It specifies CASSPEQGTEAFF.

The chain carries TRBV6-1 and TRBJ1-5; no firm D call. The CDR3 is made up of 14 amino acids. The germline V gene encodes CDR1 MNHNS and CDR2 SASEGT. V was cut by 8 bases and J by 2 bases, with 13 bases left in between. The CDR3 loop reads CASGGVGGNQPQHF. The CDR3 DNA sequence: TGTGCCAGCGGTGGGGTTGGCGGCAATCAGCCCCAGCATTTT.

This rearrangement joins TRBV10-3 to TRBJ1-1, with a tentative D call TRBD1 (6 bases). The germline V gene has CDR1 ENHRY and CDR2 SYGVKD. With 5 bases removed from V and 4 bases from J, the gap between germline ends came to 11 bases. The CDR3 contains 13 residues. CDR3 in DNA: TGTGCCATCAGTACAGGGAAGGGCACTGAAGCTTTCTTT. Translation gives CAISTGKGTEAFF.

CDR3: CASSRSPTQQSRANVLTF. CDR3 bases: TGCGCCAGCAGTAGGTCGCCGACGCAACAAAGTCGGGCCAACGTCCTGACTTTC. The chain couples TRBV23-1 to TRBJ2-6; D uncertain. TRBV23-1 is placed among ORFs of uncertain function. The V gene lost 5 bases and the J gene lost 5 bases, with 22 bases spanning the gap. The CDR3 loop spans 18 amino acids.

Turning to this clone: At the DNA level, this CDR3 is encoded by other sequences in the same sample as well. The genes are TRBV7-8 and TRBJ2-7, with a tentative D call TRBD1 (5 bases). Germline CDR1 reads SGHVS; CDR2 reads FQNEAQ. The CDR3 length is 14 residues. V lost 4 bases and J 1 base, leaving 11 bases between the germline ends. For the CDR3, the DNA is TGTGCCAGCAGCTCCGGAGCAGGGTCCTACGAGCAGTACTTC. Translation: CASSSGAGSYEQYF.

The CDR3: CASSFGPHEQFF. The CDR3, as DNA: TGTGCCAGCAGTTTTGGTCCCCATGAGCAGTTCTTC. The rearrangement uses TRBV28 and TRBJ2-1; no clear D. From germline, CDR1 is MDHEN and CDR2 SYDVKM. The CDR3 totals 12 residues. With 3 bases removed from V and 8 bases from J, the gap between germline ends came to 8 bases. Using reference TRBV28 and TRBJ2-1 for the parts outside the CDR3, the full variable domain is DVKVTQSSRYLVKRTGEKVFLECVQDMDHENMFWYRQDPGLGLRLIYFSYDVKMKEKGDIPEGYSVSREKKERFSLILESASTNQTSMYLCASSFGPHEQFFGPGTRLTVL.

The count of this clone is one. The V gene is TRBV5-5, the J gene TRBJ1-5, with TRBD1 identical over 9 bases. Germline CDR1 and CDR2: SGHKS and YYEKEE (reference sequence). V lost 0 bases and J lost 8; bases outside the gene matches: 18. The CDR3 runs to 19 residues. The CDR3 DNA is TGTGCCAGCAGCTTGGACCCACGGGGACAGGGATGGGATTGGAAGCCCCAGCATTTT. It codes for CASSLDPRGQGWDWKPQHF.

The V gene is TRBV7-9, the J gene TRBJ2-3; 8 nucleotides align to TRBD1. The CDR3 has 16 residues. Germline V CDR1 and CDR2: SEHNR, FQNEAQ (reference sequence). The junction had 5 bases not matched to a gene; V was cut back by 2 bases and J by 1 base. The CDR3 spells CASSLLDREGTDTQYF. The CDR3 nucleotides read TGTGCCAGCAGCTTACTGGACAGGGAAGGCACAGATACGCAGTATTTT.

The J gene is TRBJ2-2, the V gene TRBV11-2; D is undetermined. The CDR3 length is 12 residues. Germline loops: CDR1 SGHAT, CDR2 FQNNGV. Deletions cut 5 bases from V and 7 bases from J, with 8 bases between. CDR3 sequence reads: CASSPLSGELFF. CDR3 coding DNA: TGTGCCAGCAGCCCACTTAGCGGGGAGCTGTTTTTT.

The gene calls are TRBV6-6 and TRBJ2-2; the D is unclear. Trimming took off 0 bases at V and 6 bases at J, with 8 bases between the two ends. CDR1 is MNHNY, CDR2 SVGAGI, per germline (reference sequence). This CDR3 region has 14 residues. CDR3 region: CASSYSQESGELFF. The CDR3 nucleotides are TGTGCCAGCAGTTACTCGCAGGAGTCCGGGGAGCTGTTTTTT.

The V call is TRBV6-1, the J call TRBJ2-7; D is possibly TRBD1 (5 bases). CDR3 length equals 12 residues. The V gene's germline CDR1 is MNHNS and CDR2 SASEGT. V was clipped by 8 bases and J by 6 bases, with 14 bases between them. The CDR3 bases are TGTGCCAGCGTCCAGGGATCGGGCGAGCAGTACTTC. It codes for CASVQGSGEQYF.

This chain connects TRBV28 to TRBJ2-1; 8 bases map to TRBD2. Germline V gene lookup returns CDR1 MDHEN and CDR2 SYDVKM. Germline trimming cut 2 bases from V and 7 bases from J; bases unmatched to any gene: 7. The CDR3 has 15 amino acids. The CDR3 is CASSLGLAGGNEQFF. In nucleotides, the CDR3 is TGTGCCAGCAGTTTAGGACTAGCCGGAGGGAATGAGCAGTTCTTC.